This is a list of T cell receptor beta chains from one sample in a study of cytomegalovirus exposure and HLA in healthy donors. Profiled with immunoSEQ multiplex PCR; TCRdb holds only in-frame clones, not every one. The sample comprises approximately 150,000 clones, 75% of which are singletons, and about 11% rests with the top ten. The sample consisted of PBMCs. These receptors all come from a man aged 18-30 years in good health and CMV-seropositive. Each CDR3 is given with its conserved first and last residue. A D gene is named only where the DNA matches it firmly.

D gene: TRBD1
V gene: TRBV18
CDR3 length: 18
CDR3 protein: CASSPRAGTGRGYTEAFF

D gene: NA
V gene: TRBV2
CDR3 length: 14
CDR3 protein: CASSEGSGQGEAFF

D gene: NA
V gene: TRBV2
CDR3 length: 16
CDR3 protein: CASSEERSSSYNEQFF

D gene: TRBD2
V gene: TRBV10-2
CDR3 length: 13
CDR3 protein: CASKAGEGDTQYF

D gene: TRBD2
V gene: TRBV10-3
CDR3 length: 13
CDR3 protein: CAIGLAGSYEQYF

D gene: TRBD1
V gene: TRBV5-4
CDR3 length: 15
CDR3 protein: CASTYDRGRNTEAFF

D gene: NA
V gene: TRBV7-9
CDR3 length: 15
CDR3 protein: CASSPGLSELYEQYF

D gene: TRBD1
V gene: TRBV7-9
CDR3 length: 16
CDR3 protein: CASSLGTGAGYTEAFF

D gene: TRBD2
V gene: TRBV19
CDR3 length: 16
CDR3 protein: CASSTPRSGKNNEQFF

D gene: NA
V gene: TRBV28
CDR3 length: 15
CDR3 protein: CASSSGGGPTYGYTF

D gene: TRBD1
V gene: TRBV7-9
CDR3 length: 17
CDR3 protein: CASSLASGDRGPQPQHF

D gene: TRBD2
V gene: TRBV30
CDR3 length: 13
CDR3 protein: CAWSRLATDTQYF

D gene: TRBD2
V gene: TRBV5-6
CDR3 length: 15
CDR3 protein: CASSLGSGPPNEQFF

D gene: NA
V gene: TRBV4-2
CDR3 length: 14
CDR3 protein: CASSLGDLNTEAFF

D gene: NA
V gene: TRBV9
CDR3 length: 16
CDR3 protein: CASSAATGTLNEKLFF

D gene: NA
V gene: TRBV18
CDR3 length: 15
CDR3 protein: CASSPDPSSFNEQFF

D gene: NA
V gene: TRBV6-6
CDR3 length: 12
CDR3 protein: CASSYSQGHYTF

D gene: TRBD2
V gene: TRBV7-7
CDR3 length: 16
CDR3 protein: CASSSIPSGGYNEQFF